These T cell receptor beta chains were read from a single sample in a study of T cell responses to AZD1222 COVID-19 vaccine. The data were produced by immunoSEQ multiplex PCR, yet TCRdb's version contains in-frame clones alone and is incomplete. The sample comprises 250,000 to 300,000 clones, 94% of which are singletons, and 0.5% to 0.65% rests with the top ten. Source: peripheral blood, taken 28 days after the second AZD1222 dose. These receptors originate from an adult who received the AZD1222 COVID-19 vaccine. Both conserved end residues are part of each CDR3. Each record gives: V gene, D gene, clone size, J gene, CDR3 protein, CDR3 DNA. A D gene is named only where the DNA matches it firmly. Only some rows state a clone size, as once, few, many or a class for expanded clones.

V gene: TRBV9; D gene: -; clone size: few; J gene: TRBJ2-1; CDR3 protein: CASSLRAGIYNEQFF; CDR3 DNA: TGTGCCAGCAGCCTTCGGGCGGGGATCTACAATGAGCAGTTCTTC
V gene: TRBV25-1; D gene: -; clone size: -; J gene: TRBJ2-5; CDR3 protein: CASYWRETQYF; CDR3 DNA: TGTGCCAGCTATTGGAGAGAGACCCAGTACTTC
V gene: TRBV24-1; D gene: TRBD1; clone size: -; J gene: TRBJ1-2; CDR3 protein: CATSGGQGAHYGYTF; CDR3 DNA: TGTGCCACCAGTGGTGGACAGGGGGCACACTATGGCTACACCTTC
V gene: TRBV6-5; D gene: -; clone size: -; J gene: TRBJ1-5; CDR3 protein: CASSGPAGQPQHF; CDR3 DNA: TGTGCCAGCAGCGGACCGGCCGGCCAGCCCCAGCATTTT
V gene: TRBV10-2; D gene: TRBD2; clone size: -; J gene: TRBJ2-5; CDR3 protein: CASSDPYSGGSQETQYF; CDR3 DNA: TGCGCCAGCAGTGATCCCTATAGCGGGGGGTCCCAAGAGACCCAGTACTTC
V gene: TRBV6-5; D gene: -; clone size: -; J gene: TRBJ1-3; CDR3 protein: CASSYSKGAGNTIYF; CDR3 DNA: TGTGCCAGCAGTTACTCAAAAGGTGCTGGAAACACCATATATTTT
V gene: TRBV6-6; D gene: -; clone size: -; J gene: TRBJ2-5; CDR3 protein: CASSTPHKETQYF; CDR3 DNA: TGTGCCAGCAGTACCCCGCATAAAGAGACCCAGTACTTC
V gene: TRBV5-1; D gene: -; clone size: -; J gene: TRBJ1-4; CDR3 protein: CASRAQHNEKLFF; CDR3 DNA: TGCGCCAGCAGGGCCCAGCATAATGAAAAACTGTTTTTT
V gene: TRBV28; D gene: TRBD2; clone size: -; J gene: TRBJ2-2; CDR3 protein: CASSQRGAKVGELFF; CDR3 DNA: TGTGCCAGCAGCCAGCGGGGGGCGAAGGTCGGGGAGCTGTTTTTT
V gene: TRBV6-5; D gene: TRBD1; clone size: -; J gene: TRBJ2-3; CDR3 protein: CASTPGQGRAQYF; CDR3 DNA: TGTGCCAGTACCCCCGGACAGGGCCGCGCGCAGTATTTT
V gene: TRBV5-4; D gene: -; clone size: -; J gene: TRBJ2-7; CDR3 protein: CASSGTPSSYEQYF; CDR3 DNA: TGTGCCAGCAGCGGGACTCCGAGCTCCTACGAGCAGTACTTC
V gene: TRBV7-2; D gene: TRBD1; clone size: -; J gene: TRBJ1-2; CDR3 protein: CASSPRDRGDGYTF; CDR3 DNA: TGTGCCAGCAGCCCCCGGGACAGGGGGGATGGCTACACCTTC
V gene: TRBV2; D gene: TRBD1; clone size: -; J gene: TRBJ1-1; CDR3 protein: CASRGQGPNTEAFF; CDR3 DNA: TGTGCCAGCAGGGGACAGGGCCCTAACACTGAAGCTTTCTTT
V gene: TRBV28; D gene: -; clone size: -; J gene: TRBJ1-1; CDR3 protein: CASSYVPSEAFF; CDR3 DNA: TGTGCCAGCAGTTACGTCCCGTCTGAAGCTTTCTTT
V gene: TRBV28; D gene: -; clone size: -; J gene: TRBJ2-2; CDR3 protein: CASNEQGYGNTGELFF; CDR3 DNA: TGTGCCAGCAACGAGCAGGGATATGGGAACACCGGGGAGCTGTTTTTT
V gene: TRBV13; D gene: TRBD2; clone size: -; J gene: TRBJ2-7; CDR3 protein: CASSSAGVEQYF; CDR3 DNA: TGTGCCAGCAGCTCCGCGGGAGTTGAGCAGTACTTC
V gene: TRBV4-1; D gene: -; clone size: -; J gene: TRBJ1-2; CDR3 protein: CASSQGGADYTF; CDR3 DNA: TGCGCCAGCAGCCAAGGAGGGGCAGACTACACCTTC
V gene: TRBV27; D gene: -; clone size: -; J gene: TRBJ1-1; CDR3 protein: CASSPLLGGEAFF; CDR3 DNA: TGTGCCAGCAGTCCCCTCCTGGGAGGGGAAGCTTTCTTT
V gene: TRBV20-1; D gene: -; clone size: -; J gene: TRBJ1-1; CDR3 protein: CSASNTQNTEAFF; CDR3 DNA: TGCAGTGCTAGTAACACCCAGAACACTGAAGCTTTCTTT
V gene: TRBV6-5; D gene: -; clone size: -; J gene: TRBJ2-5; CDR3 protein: CASSAPGGETQYF; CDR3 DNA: TGTGCCAGCAGCGCGCCCGGGGGAGAGACCCAGTACTTC
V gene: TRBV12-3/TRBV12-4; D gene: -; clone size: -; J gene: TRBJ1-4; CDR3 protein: CASTPSAEEKLFF; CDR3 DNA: TGTGCCAGCACCCCATCCGCGGAAGAAAAACTGTTTTTT
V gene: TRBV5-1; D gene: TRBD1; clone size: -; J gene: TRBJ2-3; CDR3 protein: CASSPGQWPDTQYF; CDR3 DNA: TGCGCCAGCAGCCCGGGACAGTGGCCAGATACGCAGTATTTT
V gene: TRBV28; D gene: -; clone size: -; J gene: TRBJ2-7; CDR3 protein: CASSSPGTLYEQYF; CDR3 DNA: TGTGCCAGCAGTTCCCCCGGGACCCTCTACGAGCAGTACTTC
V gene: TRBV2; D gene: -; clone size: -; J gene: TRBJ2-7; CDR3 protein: CASSLGYISYEQYF; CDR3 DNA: TGTGCCAGCAGCCTAGGCTATATCTCCTACGAGCAGTACTTC
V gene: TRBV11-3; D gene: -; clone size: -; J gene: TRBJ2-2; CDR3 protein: CASSVRNTGELFF; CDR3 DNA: TGTGCCAGCAGCGTAAGGAACACCGGGGAGCTGTTTTTT
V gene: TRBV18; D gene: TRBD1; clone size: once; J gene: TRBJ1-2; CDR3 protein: CATSGGAGYTF; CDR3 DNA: TGTGCCACCTCAGGGGGCGCGGGCTACACCTTC
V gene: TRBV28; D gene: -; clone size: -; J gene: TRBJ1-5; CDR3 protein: CASSVQGSFSQPQHF; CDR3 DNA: TGTGCCAGCAGTGTACAGGGCTCCTTTAGTCAGCCCCAGCATTTT
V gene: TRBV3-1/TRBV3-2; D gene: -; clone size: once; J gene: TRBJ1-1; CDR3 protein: CASSQRGGGNTEAFF; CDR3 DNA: TGTGCCAGCAGCCAGAGGGGGGGAGGGAACACTGAAGCTTTCTTT